This T cell receptor (beta chain) was identified during a study of shared clonotypes between healthy human individuals (dated by TCRdb to 2020 to 2021). Context from the whole study: A few men and a couple of women, aged 18 to 49 years, made up the cohort. Blood TCR repertoires of about 5 healthy adults were deeply sequenced to estimate repertoire size and the extent of clonotype sharing between individuals. Different laboratories and diverse techniques were used to prepare libraries and sequence TCR repertoires, to increase sequencing depth and limit assay-specific biases. For each donor, three plates each were used for CD4 naive and CD4 memory, two plates were used for CD8 naive, and one plate was used for CD8 memory. Each donor's leukapheresis produced roughly between roughly 0.9 and 8.9 billion PBMCs.

V ends up 5 bases short and J 6 bases short, with an unmatched junction base count of 5. Inclusive of the bounding cysteine and phenylalanine, the CDR3 is 14 residues long. The entry retains the CDR3 DNA only, 42 bases that are in frame from base 1. The germline V gene provides CDR1 SGHVS and CDR2 FQNEAQ. The paper as a whole reports these results and caveats: Sampling was restricted to blood, and TCR repertoires in tissue are likely to differ from TCR repertoires in blood. Higher generation probabilities were observed for clonotypes shared by all four sorted-subset donors than for non-shared clonotypes. Based on pairwise subsampling, the degree of clonotype sharing among donors was expected to be affected by sequencing depth. When several donors were compared, the shared fraction of clonotypes was about 5.4% for naive CD4, 3.5% to 4% for naive CD8, 2% to 2.5% for memory CD4, and 0.4% for memory CD8. The small number of donors limited the genetic and exposure-history diversity represented. Incomplete sequencing was indicated by rarefaction of sorted-subset datasets, despite the large sequencing depth. Larger estimated clonotype richness was generally found for naive subsets than for memory subsets.

The donors were healthy, HIV-negative adults with no recently reported acute infections or vaccinations. Only Caucasian adults living in Nashville, Tennessee, USA were represented among the donors. CD4+ T cells were enriched by magnetic negative selection, after which naive cells were positively selected on CD45RA and the negative fraction was taken as the memory subset. After blood collection by leukapheresis, PBMCs were isolated using Ficoll-Histopaque density gradient centrifugation and then cryopreserved in the vapor phase of liquid nitrogen. Purity and quantity of every magnetically sorted T cell population were checked by analytical flow cytometry. Genomic DNA was isolated from each sorted fraction and quantified by UV absorbance on a Nanodrop 2000c. Using the deep immunoSEQ assay, TCR CDR3 regions were amplified from genomic DNA by multiplex PCR. Extracted genomic DNA from each cell subset was distributed evenly across all wells of several immunoSEQ 96-well plates, and each plate was treated as a replicate. For sorted subsets, each replicate PCR was loaded with approximately 0.2 ug genomic DNA, equivalent to roughly 30,000 T cell genomes. Purified libraries were measured with a Qubit 3.0 fluorometer, size-checked on a Bioanalyzer 2100, and measured again with the KAPA Library Quantification kit. A separate single-read 150-cycle Illumina NextSeq 550 flow cell was used to sequence each immunoSEQ 96-well plate. In the paper's pipeline: Because only junctional sequences without quality scores were contained in the immunoSEQ output, filtering matching that applied to full-length reads could not be performed. Sequences were annotated with PyIR, a Python wrapper for IgBLAST v1.9, using IMGT germline references to assign V/J genes and CDR3. Reads were removed for weak V/J assignments (E-value above 1e-6), missing CDR3, stop codons, out-of-frame junctions, or ambiguous translated residues. V3J clonotypes were defined as sequences sharing the same inferred V gene, J gene, and CDR3 amino acid sequence. The percentage overlap between two repertoires was calculated by dividing the number of shared unique clonotypes by the size of the smaller repertoire. RTK rarefaction, the Chao1 estimator, and Recon v2.1 estimates of unobserved clonotypes were used to assess repertoire richness. For all TCRbeta clonotypes obtained by the gDNA method from a handful of donors, generation probabilities were computed with OLGA. TCRdb retrieved this table from immuneACCESS and kept in-frame rearrangements only. Not all clones are present; in checked studies, unresolved V genes account for under half, and no reason is known for the remainder. That table is the source of V, J and clone size, and D and trimming were worked out from the DNA. The sample records roughly 2.4 million clones, approximately 95% of which are singletons. The ten largest account for roughly 0.13% of the sample.

As regards this clone: The target of this receptor is not known. No much larger clonotype is one base removed from it; base qualities were not supplied.

The chain was built from TRBV7-8 and TRBJ1-5; 9 junctional bases match TRBD1. The specimen sequenced was naive CD4+ T cells sorted from blood. The cell subset or site label here, explained by the study, means: CD45RA+ positively selected. This TCR was recovered from a man in his late teens or twenties in good health. The CDR3 protein is CASSRDRESQPQHF. Read as DNA, the sequence is TGTGCCAGCAGCAGGGACAGGGAGAGTCAGCCCCAGCATTTT.